A selection of T cell receptor beta chains follows, all from one sample in a study of post-analysis software for immune sequencing data. TCRdb ran MiXCR on the PCR reads and lists one entry per CDR3 protein. The sample includes fewer than 600,000 distinct CDR3 sequences, 45% of them seen just once. The sample comprised blood. Receptors were obtained from a girl between 5 and 17 years old with multiple sclerosis. The CDR3 runs from the conserved cysteine through the conserved F or W. A D gene is named only where the DNA matches it firmly. Expanded clones are given a class, and other clones once, few, many or no size at all.

- TRBJ2-3 TRBV12-3/TRBV12-4 - TGTGCCAGCAGTTTAGTCTATCGGCGGACAGATACGCAGTATTTT CASSLVYRRTDTQYF
- TRBJ1-2 TRBV7-2 - TGTGCCAGCAGCATCGCCCCGGAACGGAGCTATGGCTACACCTTC CASSIAPERSYGYTF
- TRBJ2-3 TRBV12-3/TRBV12-4 few TGTGCCAGCAGTTTCGACACACGGGGGAGCACAGATACGCAGTATTTT CASSFDTRGSTDTQYF
- TRBJ2-7 TRBV7-2 once TGTGCCAGCAGCTTAGGCCCCGTAGTCTCCTACGAGCAGTACTTC CASSLGPVVSYEQYF
TRBD2 TRBJ2-7 TRBV4-1 - TGCGCCAGCAGCCAAGTTGCTAGCGGGAGCTCCTACGAGCAGTACTTC CASSQVASGSSYEQYF
- TRBJ2-3 TRBV12-3/TRBV12-4 - TGTGCCAGCAGTCCACAGGTTACGCAGTATTTT CASSPQVTQYF
TRBD2 TRBJ2-2 TRBV28 - TGTGCCACCTCCGGGACTAGCGCTGAATACGCGAACACCGGGGAGCTGTTTTTT CATSGTSAEYANTGELFF
TRBD1 TRBJ2-1 TRBV20-1 few TGCAGTGCTAGCGAGGGACAGGGGAAGGTGAATGAGCAGTTCTTC CSASEGQGKVNEQFF
TRBD1 TRBJ2-5 TRBV7-9 - TGTGCCAGCACTCTTCCCGGACAGGGGATGGAGACCCAGTACTTC CASTLPGQGMETQYF
TRBD2 TRBJ2-1 TRBV20-1 - TGCAGTGCTAGAGGGGCGGGAGGGCCCGACAATGAGCAGTTCTTC CSARGAGGPDNEQFF
- TRBJ1-1 TRBV7-2 - TGTGCCAGCAGCTTGAGCCAGGCTAACACTGAAGCTTTCTTT CASSLSQANTEAFF
- TRBJ2-4 TRBV12-3/TRBV12-4 - TGTGCCAGCAGCAGTTTAGACATTCAGTACTTC CASSSLDIQYF
TRBD2 TRBJ2-3 TRBV4-1 - TGCGCCAGCAGCCAAGAATCTCTTTTGGCTAGCGGGGTATCAGATACGCAGTATTTT CASSQESLLASGVSDTQYF
- TRBJ2-1 TRBV28 few TGTGCCACTGGGAGAGGGCGGGAAGTTGGCAATGAGCAGTTCTTC CATGRGREVGNEQFF
- TRBJ2-2 TRBV15 - TGTGCCACCAGCAGAGGAAGGAGATACACCGGGGAGCTGTTTTTT CATSRGRRYTGELFF
TRBD2 TRBJ2-1 TRBV20-1 - TGCAGTGCTAGAGGAAGCGGGAACGATGAGCAGTTCTTC CSARGSGNDEQFF
- TRBJ2-1 TRBV6-5 few TGTGCCAGCAGCATTCAGATCAGCTCCTACAATGAGCAGTTCTTC CASSIQISSYNEQFF
- TRBJ1-5 TRBV5-4 - TGTGCCAGCAGCCTGGTATGGGGGAGCAATCAGCCCCAGCATTTT CASSLVWGSNQPQHF
TRBD1 TRBJ2-3 TRBV7-9 - TGTGCCAGCAGCCCCGCCGGACAGGGGCCAGATACGCAGTATTTT CASSPAGQGPDTQYF
- TRBJ2-3 TRBV12-3/TRBV12-4 few TGTGCCAGCAATGGCGGAGTGGCCACAGATACGCAGTATTTT CASNGGVATDTQYF
- TRBJ2-7 TRBV5-1 few TGCGCCAGCAGCTTGTTCGGGAGTACCGAGCAGTACTTC CASSLFGSTEQYF
- TRBJ2-7 TRBV7-3 - TGTGCCAGCAGCTTAGGAGTACAGGGAGGCTACGAGCAGTACTTC CASSLGVQGGYEQYF
- TRBJ2-7 TRBV29-1 - TGCAGCGTTGCACCATATCCCTCCTACGAGCAGTACTTC CSVAPYPSYEQYF
TRBD2 TRBJ2-1 TRBV6-2/TRBV6-3 few TGTGCCAGCAGCTGGGGGGGCAATGAGCAGTTCTTC CASSWGGNEQFF
- TRBJ2-1 TRBV6-6 few TGTGCCAGCAGTTACCAGGGCTGGGAGCAGTTCTTC CASSYQGWEQFF
- TRBJ2-7 TRBV5-1 - TGCGCCAGCAGCTTGATAGGGGGTACCGACGAGCAGTACTTC CASSLIGGTDEQYF
TRBD1 TRBJ2-7 TRBV13 - TGTGCCAGCAGCCTCTCGAGGTGGCAGGGGGCCACCCACGAGCAGTACTTC CASSLSRWQGATHEQYF
- TRBJ2-1 TRBV5-1 - TGCGCCAGCAGCGGGGCAGTTAACGGCTACAATGAGCAGTTCTTC CASSGAVNGYNEQFF
- TRBJ2-3 TRBV10-3 - TGTGCCATCAGTGAGTCGGGCGCCACAGATACGCAGTATTTT CAISESGATDTQYF
- TRBJ2-1 TRBV20-1 - TGCAGTGCTAGGGCGCCAACTTACAATGAGCAGTTCTTC CSARAPTYNEQFF
TRBD2 TRBJ2-1 TRBV9 - TGTGCCAGCAGCAAGGGACTAGCGGGAGATCGCAATGAGCAGTTCTTC CASSKGLAGDRNEQFF
- TRBJ2-1 TRBV20-1 - TGCAGTGCTAGAGCCGACCTAGCCGTGGGGGAGCAGTTCTTC CSARADLAVGEQFF
- TRBJ1-5 TRBV20-1 - TGCAGTGCCCGGAGTGGCGGGAGTCAGCCCCAGCATTTT CSARSGGSQPQHF
TRBD2 TRBJ2-7 TRBV7-8 - TGTGCCAGCAGCCAGCGACTAGCGGGAGGCCCAGCCTACGAGCAGTACTTC CASSQRLAGGPAYEQYF
- TRBJ1-2 TRBV4-1 - TGCGCCAGCAGCCAAGATCGGACGGTCTATGGCTACACCTTC CASSQDRTVYGYTF
- TRBJ1-1 TRBV29-1 - TGCAGCGTTGGACCCGACAGTGAAGCTTTCTTT CSVGPDSEAFF
- TRBJ2-7 TRBV12-3/TRBV12-4 - TGTGCCAGCAGTTTTCGCCTCTCCTACGAGCAGTACTTC CASSFRLSYEQYF
- TRBJ2-3 TRBV24-1 - TGTGCCACCAGTGTTGGAGCTCAAACCCTCACAGATACGCAGTATTTT CATSVGAQTLTDTQYF
TRBD2 TRBJ2-2 TRBV5-1 few TGCGCCAGCAGCCTACTAGCGAGTGAGAACACCGGGGAGCTGTTTTTT CASSLLASENTGELFF
- TRBJ2-4 TRBV6-6 - TGTGCCAGCAGTTACTCGGAGGGATTAGCCAAAAACATTCAGTACTTC CASSYSEGLAKNIQYF
TRBD1 TRBJ2-7 TRBV11-1 - TGTGCCAGCAGCTTCAACAGGGGGAACTACGAGCAGTACTTC CASSFNRGNYEQYF
TRBD2 TRBJ2-5 TRBV3-1 - TGTGCCAGCAGCCAAGATCATGTGACTAGCGGGAATTTCCAAGAGACCCAGTACTTC CASSQDHVTSGNFQETQYF
TRBD1 TRBJ2-7 TRBV5-1 - TGCGCCAGCAGTCACGGGACAGGGGGCGACGAGCAGTACTTC CASSHGTGGDEQYF
- TRBJ2-1 TRBV5-1 - TGCGCCAGCAGCTTCGTCGGAGAGAGGAATGAGCAGTTCTTC CASSFVGERNEQFF
TRBD2 TRBJ2-3 TRBV20-1 few TGCAGTGCTAGAGGCCCAGCGGGAGACTCAGATACGCAGTATTTT CSARGPAGDSDTQYF